This T cell receptor beta chain was captured in a study of blood T cell dynamics during melanoma immunotherapy. Study-wide context: Metastatic melanoma patients received first-line pembrolizumab or nivolumab plus ipilimumab. Overall study results and limits: Unlike progressors, later disease-control patients had W3 repertoires gaining clonality or diversity.

In germline, CDR1 is SEHNR, CDR2 FQNEAQ (reference sequence). The CDR3 covers 16 residues. V shed 5 bases and J 3 bases; nucleotides not matched to a gene: 5. Described time point: week 3, after first cycle of checkpoint inhibitor. Samples come from before therapy and from week 3 after the first blockade cycle. Response was assessed by RECIST 1.1 at 12 weeks, except two rapid progressors. With respect to this clone: Its antigen is unidentified.

Repertoires were generated with immunoSEQ multiplex PCR, while TCRdb's copy carries only in-frame clones and drops some. The sample has about 17,000 clones, 87% seen once. The chain has TRBV7-9 and TRBJ2-3, with TRBD2 identical over 13 bases. The sequencing used blood, collected from a patient treated with checkpoint blockade. This clonotype was obtained from a human donor with melanoma. CDR3 DNA: TGTGCCAGCAGCCGCACTAGCGGGGGGGGAACAGATACGCAGTATTTT. Translating it yields CASSRTSGGGTDTQYF.